Given below is one T cell receptor beta chain in context. Its antigen is not identified. A multiplex PCR was run with 60 Vbeta primers and 13 Jbeta primers. Method: immunoSEQ multiplex PCR; TCRdb's copy keeps in-frame clones and lacks some. The data hold around 200,000 clones, with approximately 85% observed a single time. This entry belongs to a study of cytomegalovirus exposure and HLA in healthy donors. Study details: A data release that came early held 80 million to 95 million unique TCRs from HLA-typed donors. Overall study results and limits: The study listed some 160 cytomegalovirus-associated TCR beta chains. Differences between HLA loci emerged in a later analysis of TCR association rates, with DRB1 most and HLA-C fewest. With further analysis later on, most CMV-associated TCR beta chains appeared HLA-restricted.

V shed 4 bases and J 4 bases; nucleotides not matched to a gene: 6. The germline gives CDR1 MDHEN, CDR2 SYDVKM. The CDR3 extends over 14 amino acids. The chain couples TRBV28 to TRBJ2-7, with TRBD2 identical over 8 bases. The sample taken for sequencing was PBMCs. This clonotype was obtained from a woman between 35 and 50 years old in good health and CMV-seronegative. CDR3 sequence: CASSSAGLEYEQYF. The CDR3 bases are TGTGCCAGCAGTTCCGCGGGACTAGAGTACGAGCAGTACTTC.